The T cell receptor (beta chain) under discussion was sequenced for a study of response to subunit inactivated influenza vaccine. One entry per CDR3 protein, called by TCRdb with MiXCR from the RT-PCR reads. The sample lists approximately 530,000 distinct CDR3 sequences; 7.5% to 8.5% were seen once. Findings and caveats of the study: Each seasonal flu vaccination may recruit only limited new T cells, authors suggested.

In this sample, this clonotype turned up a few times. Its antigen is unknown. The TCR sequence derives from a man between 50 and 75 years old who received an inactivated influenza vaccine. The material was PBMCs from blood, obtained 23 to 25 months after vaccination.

The CDR3 coding sequence is TGTGCCACGGGATTCTGGAACGAGCAGTACTTC. Translation: CATGFWNEQYF. V usage is TRBV6-2 or TRBV6-3 and J usage is TRBJ2-7; perhaps TRBD2 as D (5 bases). Trimming left V 10 bases short and J 5 bases short, with 12 bases between. CDR3 size: 11 residues. Germline V gives CDR1 MNHEY, CDR2 SVGEGT.